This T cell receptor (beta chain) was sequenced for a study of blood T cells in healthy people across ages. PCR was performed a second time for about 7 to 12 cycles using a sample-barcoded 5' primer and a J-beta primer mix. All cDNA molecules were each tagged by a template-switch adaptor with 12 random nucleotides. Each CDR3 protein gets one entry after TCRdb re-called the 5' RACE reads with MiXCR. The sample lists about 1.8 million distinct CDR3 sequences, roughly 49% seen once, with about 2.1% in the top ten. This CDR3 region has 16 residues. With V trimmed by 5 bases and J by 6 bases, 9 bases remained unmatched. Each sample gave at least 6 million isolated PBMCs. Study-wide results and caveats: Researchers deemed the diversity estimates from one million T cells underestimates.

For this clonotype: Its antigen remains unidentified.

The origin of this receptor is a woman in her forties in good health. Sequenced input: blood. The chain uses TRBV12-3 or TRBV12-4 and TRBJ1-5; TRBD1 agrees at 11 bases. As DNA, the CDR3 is TGTGCCAGCAGTCCCCTGGACAGGGGGCAGGTTCAGCCCCAGCATTTT. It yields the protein CASSPLDRGQVQPQHF.